This T cell receptor beta chain was sequenced in a study of long-term antiretroviral therapy in people with HIV. The CDR3 runs to 13 residues. Per germline, CDR1 LNHNV and CDR2 YYDKDF (reference sequence). Trimming cost V 3 bases and J 4 bases, with 9 bases left between them. Version v3.0 of the immunoSEQ assay was performed at survey level. The assay was immunoSEQ multiplex PCR, and TCRdb's table has in-frame clones only and misses some. In the table there are under 25,000 clones, approximately 86% of which are singletons. The V call is TRBV15, the J call TRBJ2-5; no firm D call. The clonotype originates from a man aged 40-50 years with HIV. The source was unsorted PBMCs, collected 0.5 years after starting antiretroviral therapy. The CDR3 sequence is CATSRASPETQYF. CDR3 nucleotides: TGTGCCACCAGCAGGGCCTCCCCAGAGACCCAGTACTTC.